Listed here are 4 T cell receptor beta chains from one sample, sequenced in a study of blood T cell repertoires in COVID-19. Assay: immunoSEQ multiplex PCR; the TCRdb copy retains only in-frame clones and omits some. Here the sample spans about 270,000 clones, 83% being singletons. Sequenced: peripheral blood. These TCRs come from a woman in her fifties or sixties who had recovered from COVID-19.

About this clone: Other DNA sequences in this sample translate to the same CDR3. CDR3 loop: CASSPGGGDTQYF. The CDR3 DNA sequence: TGTGCCAGCTCCCCGGGCGGGGGAGATACGCAGTATTTT. The chain carries TRBV7-2 and TRBJ2-3; the match to TRBD2 covers 7 bases. The CDR3 sequence is 13 residues long. J gave up 5 bases and V 8 bases, and 7 bases lay outside the gene matches. Germline values: CDR1 SGHTA, CDR2 FQGNSA.

The V call is TRBV11-3, the J call TRBJ1-1, with D unresolved. V lost 3 bases and J lost 5, with 10 bases in between. There are 13 residues in the CDR3. The germline CDR1 and CDR2 sequences are SGHNT and YENEEA. The CDR3 here is CASSFSTRTEAFF. The CDR3 DNA sequence: TGTGCCAGCAGCTTTAGTACGAGAACTGAAGCTTTCTTT. Complete variable domain (other parts from reference TRBV11-3 and TRBJ1-1): EAGVVQSPRYKIIEKKQPVAFWCNPISGHNTLYWYLQNLGQGPELLIRYENEEAVDDSQLPKDRFSAERLKGVDSTLKIQPAELGDSAVYLCASSFSTRTEAFFGQGTRLTVV.

The gene calls are TRBV9 and TRBJ1-2; TRBD1 is a possible D gene (6 bases). The CDR3 is made up of 15 amino acids. V lost 0 bases and J lost 4, with 13 bases in between. Per the germline V gene, CDR1 is SGDLS and CDR2 is YYNGEE. The CDR3 loop is CASSVGFGQFYGYTF. CDR3 nucleotides: TGTGCCAGCAGCGTAGGATTCGGACAGTTCTATGGCTACACCTTC.

The chain carries TRBV6-1 and TRBJ2-7, with 7 nucleotides matching TRBD1. Looked up from germline, CDR1 is MNHNS and CDR2 is SASEGT. The CDR3 covers 14 residues. V shed 1 base, J shed 2 bases, and the junction held 2 bases outside the gene matches. CDR3 amino acids: CASSEGQGTYEQYF. Here the CDR3 DNA reads TGTGCCAGCAGTGAAGGACAGGGAACCTACGAGCAGTACTTC.